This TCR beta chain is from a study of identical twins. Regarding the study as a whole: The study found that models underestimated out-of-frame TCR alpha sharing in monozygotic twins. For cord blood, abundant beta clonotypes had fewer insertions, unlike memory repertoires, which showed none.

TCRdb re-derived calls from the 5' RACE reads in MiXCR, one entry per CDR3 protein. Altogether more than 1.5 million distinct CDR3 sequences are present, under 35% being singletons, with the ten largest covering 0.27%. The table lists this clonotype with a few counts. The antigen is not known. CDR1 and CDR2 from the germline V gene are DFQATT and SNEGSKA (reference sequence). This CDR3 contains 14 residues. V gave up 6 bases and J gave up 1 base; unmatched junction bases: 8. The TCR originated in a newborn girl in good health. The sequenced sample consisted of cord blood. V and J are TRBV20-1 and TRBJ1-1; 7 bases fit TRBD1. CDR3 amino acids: CSAERTGRNTEAFF. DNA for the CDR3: TGCAGTGCCGAACGGACAGGTCGGAACACTGAAGCTTTCTTT.